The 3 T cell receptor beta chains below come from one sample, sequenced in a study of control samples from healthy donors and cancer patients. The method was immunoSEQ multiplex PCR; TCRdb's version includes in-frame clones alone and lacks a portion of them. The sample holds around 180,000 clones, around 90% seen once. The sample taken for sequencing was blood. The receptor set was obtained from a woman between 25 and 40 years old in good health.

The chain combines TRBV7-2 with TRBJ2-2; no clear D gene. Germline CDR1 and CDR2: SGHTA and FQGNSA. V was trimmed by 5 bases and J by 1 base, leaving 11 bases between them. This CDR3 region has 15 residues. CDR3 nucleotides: TGTGCCAGCAGCGCCGGTGGTTTGAACACCGGGGAGCTGTTTTTT. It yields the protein CASSAGGLNTGELFF.

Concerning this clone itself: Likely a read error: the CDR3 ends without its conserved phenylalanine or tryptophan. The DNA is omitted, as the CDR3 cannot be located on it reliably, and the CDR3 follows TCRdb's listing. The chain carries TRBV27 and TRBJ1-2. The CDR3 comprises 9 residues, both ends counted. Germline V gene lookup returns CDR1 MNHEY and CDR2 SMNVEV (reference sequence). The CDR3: CASGRIPRA.

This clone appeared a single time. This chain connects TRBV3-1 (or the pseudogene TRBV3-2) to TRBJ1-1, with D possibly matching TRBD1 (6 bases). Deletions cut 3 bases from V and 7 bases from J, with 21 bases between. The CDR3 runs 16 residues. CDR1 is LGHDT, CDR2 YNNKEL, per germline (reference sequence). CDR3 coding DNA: TGTGCCAGCAGCCAGGTAGACAGGTACCCGTTCGGTGAAGCTTTCTTT. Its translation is CASSQVDRYPFGEAFF.